This entry lists 28 T cell receptor beta chains sequenced from one sample in a study of vaccination and CD4 T cells after COVID-19. An Oncomine TCR Beta short-read assay was used to sequence the DNA from cultured CD4+ T cells. In TCRdb, the PCR reads were re-called with MiXCR into one record per CDR3 protein. The repertoire consists of approximately 20,000 distinct CDR3 sequences, with roughly 50% occurring once and the leading ten covering approximately 2.7%. As to treatment: roughly nine-day PBMC culture with coronavirus spike peptide pools or control peptides (ViraFEST assay). Their antigen targets remain unknown. Here the sequenced sample was CD4+ T cells from blood, cultured in vitro, taken after SARS-CoV-2 vaccination. These receptors came from a human donor who had recovered from COVID-19.

This clonotype was seen a few times. This chain joins TRBV6-2 or TRBV6-3 and TRBJ1-1; 9 nucleotides align to TRBD1. This CDR3 comprises 15 residues. Germline trimming cut 6 bases from V and 0 bases from J; bases unmatched to any gene: 5. Germline V gives CDR1 MNHEY, CDR2 SVGEGT. CDR3 amino acids: CASSPHRGLNTEAFF. CDR3 nucleotide sequence: TGTGCCAGCAGCCCGCACAGGGGGCTGAACACTGAAGCTTTCTTT.

The V call is TRBV7-6, the J call TRBJ2-2; D is perhaps TRBD2 (6 bases). The CDR3 covers 17 residues. V was clipped by 3 bases and J by 4 bases, with 18 bases between them. Germline CDR1 reads SGHVS; CDR2 reads FNYEAQ. This CDR3 reads CASSFAGRTLSTGELFF. CDR3 in DNA: TGTGCCAGCAGCTTTGCGGGGAGAACCTTGAGCACCGGGGAGCTGTTTTTT.

Only a few counts were recorded for this clonotype. The rearrangement joins TRBV7-9 to TRBJ2-5; D gene ambiguous. The CDR3 consists of 16 residues. V lost 5 bases and J lost 2, with 18 bases in between. Germline V gives CDR1 SEHNR, CDR2 FQNEAQ (reference sequence). The CDR3 DNA reads as TGTGCCAGCAGCCCAACCGCGGCGGAAGCGCAAGAGACCCAGTACTTC. Translated, it gives CASSPTAAEAQETQYF. Drawing the rest from reference TRBV7-9 and TRBJ2-5, the complete variable domain is DTGVSQNPRHKITKRGQNVTFRCDPISEHNRLYWYRQTLGQGPEFLTYFQNEAQLEKSRLLSDRFSAERPKGSFSTLEIQRTEQGDSAMYLCASSPTAAEAQETQYFGPGTRLLVL.

This clonotype was seen a few times. The J gene is TRBJ2-3, the V gene TRBV28; 10 bases map to TRBD1. Germline CDR1 and CDR2: MDHEN and SYDVKM. The CDR3 has 16 residues. With 5 bases clipped from V and 2 bases from J, the junction kept 7 bases outside the gene matches. CDR3 region: CASSLSGTGATDTQYF. The CDR3, as DNA: TGTGCCAGCAGTCTCTCCGGGACAGGGGCCACAGATACGCAGTATTTT.

This chain connects TRBV21-1 to TRBJ1-5; the DNA was not used to check the table's D call, TRBD1. TRBV21-1 corresponds to a pseudogene. The CDR3 consists of 16 residues. The CDR3 nucleotides are TGTGCCAGCAGCAGGAGACGACGGGACGGGGGTCAGCCCCAGCATTTT. Amino acids: CASSRRRRDGGQPQHF.

The chain uses TRBV27 and TRBJ2-5, with 9 bases identical to TRBD1. V trimming: 4 bases; J trimming: 4 bases; junction bases outside the gene matches: 1. CDR1 is MNHEY, CDR2 SMNVEV, per germline (reference sequence). The CDR3 runs 13 residues. CDR3 in DNA: TGTGCCAGCAGTTGGACAGGGGTAGAGACCCAGTACTTC. This translates into CASSWTGVETQYF.

CDR3 in amino acids: CSARSIGAGTDTQYF. DNA for the CDR3: TGCAGTGCGCGGTCGATAGGGGCTGGCACAGATACGCAGTATTTT. J is TRBJ2-3 and V is TRBV20-1; a possible D gene is TRBD1 (5 bases). Germline V gene lookup returns CDR1 DFQATT and CDR2 SNEGSKA (reference sequence). CDR3 length: 15 amino acids. V was cut by 6 bases and J by 1 base, with 17 bases left in between.

The rearrangement uses TRBV4-3 and TRBJ2-1, with TRBD2 as a possible D gene (5 bases). CDR3 length: 17 amino acids. V was clipped by 4 bases and J by 0 bases, with 16 bases between them. CDR1 is LGHNA and CDR2 is YSLEER in the germline V gene. The CDR3 region is CASSPELESSSYNEQFF. CDR3 bases: TGCGCCAGCAGCCCAGAACTAGAGAGCAGCTCCTACAATGAGCAGTTCTTC.

The chain uses TRBV7-8 and TRBJ2-7; D perhaps matches TRBD1 (6 bases). Per the germline V gene, CDR1 is SGHVS and CDR2 is FQNEAQ. This CDR3 has 16 residues. Trimming took 1 base from V and 0 from J, leaving 13 bases between them. DNA for the CDR3: TGTGCCAGCAGCTTAGATGCAGGGGAGAGCTCCTACGAGCAGTACTTC. Translating gives CASSLDAGESSYEQYF.

Only a few counts were recorded for this clonotype. The V gene is TRBV2, the J gene TRBJ2-5; D could derive from TRBD1 or TRBD2 (6 bases each). Germline V gives CDR1 SNHLY, CDR2 FYNNEI. CDR3 length: 13 amino acids. V shed 6 bases and J shed 4 bases, with 12 bases lying between them. As DNA, the CDR3 is TGTGCCAGCAGGCGACTAGGGGGAGAGACCCAGTACTTC. Protein product: CASRRLGGETQYF.

The chain carries TRBV20-1 and TRBJ1-6; D unclear. V was trimmed by 2 bases and J by 0 bases, leaving 14 bases between them. The CDR3 contains 17 residues. The germline V gene encodes CDR1 DFQATT and CDR2 SNEGSKA (reference sequence). CDR3 sequence (DNA): TGCAGTGCTAGAATAGGACGGACGAGCTCCTATAATTCACCCCTCCACTTT. Translating it yields CSARIGRTSSYNSPLHF.

The V and J genes are TRBV20-1 and TRBJ2-5, with TRBD2 matching over 9 bases. Germline CDR1 reads DFQATT; CDR2 reads SNEGSKA (reference sequence). This CDR3 spans 15 amino acids. After removal of 3 bases from V and 4 bases from J, the junction contained 9 bases not matched to a gene. CDR3 DNA: TGCAGTGCTAGTTGGCTAGCGGGGAAAGCAGAGACCCAGTACTTC. Translating it yields CSASWLAGKAETQYF.

The V and J genes are TRBV7-9 and TRBJ2-7, with D hard to call. The CDR3 is made up of 14 amino acids. The V end was cut by 1 base, the J end by 5 bases, with 12 bases between. Germline V gene data show CDR1 as SEHNR and CDR2 as FQNEAQ (reference sequence). The CDR3 here is CASSLDSHVDEQYF. The CDR3, as DNA: TGTGCCAGCAGCTTAGATAGCCATGTGGACGAGCAGTACTTC.

This rearrangement joins TRBV20-1 to TRBJ1-2, with D unresolved. V was cut by 0 bases and J by 6 bases, with 11 bases left in between. The germline V gene has CDR1 DFQATT and CDR2 SNEGSKA (reference sequence). CDR3 length: 13 amino acids. The DNA for the CDR3 is TGCAGTGCTAGAGATCGATGGTTCGATGGCTACACCTTC. Protein sequence: CSARDRWFDGYTF.

CDR3 residues: CATTKGASNTGELFF. CDR3 DNA: TGTGCCACCACAAAGGGGGCGTCGAACACCGGGGAGCTGTTTTTT. The chain joins TRBV28 to TRBJ2-2; 7 nucleotides match TRBD1. In germline, CDR1 is MDHEN, CDR2 SYDVKM. The length of the CDR3 is 15 residues. The junction had 8 bases not matched to a gene; V was cut back by 10 bases and J by 0 bases.

The genes are TRBV7-3 and TRBJ2-2; D is uncertain. This CDR3 has 13 residues. Per the germline V gene, CDR1 is SGHTA and CDR2 is FQGTGA. Deletions cut 1 base from V and 8 bases from J, with 8 bases between. The CDR3 DNA is TGTGCCAGCAGCTTAAGCTCGTCTGGGGAGCTGTTTTTT. Its translation: CASSLSSSGELFF.

This clonotype was picked up a small number of times. V gene TRBV7-8 combines with J gene TRBJ1-3; no clear D. There are 16 residues in the CDR3. The V and J ends lost 3 bases and 0 bases respectively, with 12 bases between them. Germline-derived CDR1 and CDR2 are SGHVS and FQNEAQ. The chain's CDR3 is CASSLAPMVSGNTIYF. In DNA, the CDR3 is TGTGCCAGCAGCTTGGCCCCGATGGTCTCTGGAAACACCATATATTTT.

The chain couples TRBV6-5 to TRBJ1-3, with a weak D call TRBD1 (6 bases). Germline lookup yields CDR1 MNHEY and CDR2 SVGAGI. Deletions cut 0 bases from V and 6 bases from J, with 12 bases between. The CDR3 loop spans 15 amino acids. Here the CDR3 reads CASSYSRQVLNTIYF. In nucleotides, the CDR3 is TGTGCCAGCAGTTACTCGAGACAGGTTCTAAACACCATATATTTT.

The chain joins TRBV20-1 to TRBJ2-3; TRBD2 matches at 9 bases. Looked up from germline, CDR1 is DFQATT and CDR2 is SNEGSKA (reference sequence). The J segment lost 5 bases and the V segment lost 2 bases, leaving 8 bases of the junction unmatched. This CDR3 has 15 amino acids. The CDR3 region has the DNA TGCAGTGCTAGATCGGGCGGGGGGGCCGAAGATACGCAGTATTTT. This translates into CSARSGGGAEDTQYF.

The chain links TRBV2 to TRBJ1-5, with D possibly matching TRBD1 (6 bases). V lost 5 bases, J lost 0 bases, and 14 bases lay in between. The germline V gene has CDR1 SNHLY and CDR2 FYNNEI. The CDR3 covers 16 residues. The CDR3 loop is CASSRDYRDSNQPQHF. In DNA form, the CDR3 reads TGTGCCAGCAGTCGCGACTACAGGGATAGCAATCAGCCCCAGCATTTT.

There are a few counts of this clonotype. The V and J genes are TRBV7-2 and TRBJ1-5; D gene ambiguous. Per germline, CDR1 SGHTA and CDR2 FQGNSA. The CDR3 is 17 residues long. V shed 1 base and J shed 2 bases, with 15 bases lying between them. The CDR3 nucleotides are TGTGCCAGCAGCTTAGACAATTGGGCAGGACGCAATCAGCCCCAGCATTTT. Its translation is CASSLDNWAGRNQPQHF.

This rearrangement joins TRBV20-1 to TRBJ2-4; the match to TRBD2 covers 16 bases. This CDR3 has 19 residues. The V gene's germline CDR1 is DFQATT and CDR2 SNEGSKA (reference sequence). Losses at the gene ends were 0 bases for V and 5 bases for J; bases not matched to a gene: 10. Here the CDR3 reads CSARDLSGLAGGPQNIQYF. The CDR3 bases are TGCAGTGCTAGAGATCTTTCGGGACTAGCGGGAGGGCCCCAAAACATTCAGTACTTC.

This clonotype was recorded only once. This CDR3 is CASGVGAEQFF. The CDR3 coding sequence is TGTGCCAGCGGCGTTGGGGCTGAGCAGTTCTTC. This chain uses TRBV6-1 with TRBJ2-1; D possibly corresponds to TRBD1 (5 bases). This CDR3 region has 11 residues. CDR1 MNHNS and CDR2 SASEGT come from the germline V gene. Trimming shortened V by 8 bases and J by 9 bases, and 11 bases separated the two germline ends.

The chain uses TRBV19 and TRBJ1-2, with 11 bases matching TRBD1. Trimming at V came to 5 bases and at J to 3 bases, leaving 2 bases not matched to a gene. The germline CDR1 and CDR2 sequences are LNHDA and SQIVND (reference sequence). The CDR3 covers 14 residues. DNA of the CDR3: TGTGCCAGTAGTCCGGGACAGGGGGACTATGGCTACACCTTC. This translates into CASSPGQGDYGYTF.

This clonotype appeared a few times. The CDR3 nucleotides read TGTGCCAGCAGCTTAGAAGGGTACGGCTACACCTTC. Translated: CASSLEGYGYTF. The chain has TRBV7-8 and TRBJ1-2; no clear D. Trimming took off 1 base at V and 8 bases at J, with 8 bases between the two ends. The length of the CDR3 is 12 residues. Germline CDR1 reads SGHVS; CDR2 reads FQNEAQ.

The genes are TRBV12-3 or TRBV12-4 and TRBJ1-1; TRBD1 might be the D (5 bases). The CDR3 covers 14 residues. The V end was cut by 6 bases, the J end by 1 base, with 12 bases between. CDR3 nucleotide sequence: TGTGCCAGCAGAGCATTAGGGGCGAACACTGAAGCTTTCTTT. Its translation: CASRALGANTEAFF.

This clonotype was counted between two and nine times. The V and J genes are TRBV20-1 and TRBJ1-1, with TRBD1 identical over 7 bases. The CDR3 runs to 15 residues. CDR1 is DFQATT and CDR2 is SNEGSKA in the germline V gene (reference sequence). J lost 3 bases, V lost 0 bases, and 7 bases had no gene match. The CDR3 loop is CSAREPQGVHTEAFF. CDR3 nucleotide sequence: TGCAGTGCTAGAGAGCCGCAGGGGGTTCACACTGAAGCTTTCTTT.

This clonotype was seen once. The J gene is TRBJ2-7, the V gene TRBV2; D is ambiguous. The CDR3 consists of 11 residues. Trimming removed 4 bases from V and 4 bases from J, with 5 bases in between. The germline V gene has CDR1 SNHLY and CDR2 FYNNEI. This CDR3 reads CASSVTYEQYF. DNA for the CDR3: TGTGCCAGCAGTGTCACTTACGAGCAGTACTTC.